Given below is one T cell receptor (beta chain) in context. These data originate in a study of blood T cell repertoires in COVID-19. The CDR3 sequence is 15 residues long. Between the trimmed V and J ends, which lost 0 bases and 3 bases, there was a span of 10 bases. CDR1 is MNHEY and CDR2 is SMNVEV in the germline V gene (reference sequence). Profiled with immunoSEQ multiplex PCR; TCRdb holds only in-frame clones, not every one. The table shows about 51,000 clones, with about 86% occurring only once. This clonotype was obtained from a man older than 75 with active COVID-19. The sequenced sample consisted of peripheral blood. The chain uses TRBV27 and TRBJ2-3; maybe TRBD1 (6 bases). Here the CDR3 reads CASSLSDSWTDTQYF. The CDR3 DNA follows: TGTGCCAGCAGTTTATCGGACAGTTGGACAGATACGCAGTATTTT.